The sequence of this TCR beta chain was determined in a study of blood T cell repertoires in COVID-19. Study in general: Both acute and convalescent COVID-19 samples were obtained from the United States, Italy and Spain.

The method was immunoSEQ multiplex PCR; TCRdb's version includes in-frame clones alone and lacks a portion of them. The sample holds about 220,000 clones; approximately 84% are singletons and the top ten take 3% to 3.5%. V was clipped by 0 bases and J by 0 bases, with 9 bases between them. This CDR3 is 17 amino acids long. The germline CDR1 and CDR2 sequences are LGHDT and YNNKEL (reference sequence). V is TRBV3-1 (or the pseudogene TRBV3-2) and J is TRBJ1-6; D ambiguous. The receptor was isolated from a young woman who had recovered from COVID-19. Sequenced material: peripheral blood. The CDR3 DNA is TGTGCCAGCAGCCAAGAGTTATGGAGCTCCTATAATTCACCCCTCCACTTT. It codes for CASSQELWSSYNSPLHF.